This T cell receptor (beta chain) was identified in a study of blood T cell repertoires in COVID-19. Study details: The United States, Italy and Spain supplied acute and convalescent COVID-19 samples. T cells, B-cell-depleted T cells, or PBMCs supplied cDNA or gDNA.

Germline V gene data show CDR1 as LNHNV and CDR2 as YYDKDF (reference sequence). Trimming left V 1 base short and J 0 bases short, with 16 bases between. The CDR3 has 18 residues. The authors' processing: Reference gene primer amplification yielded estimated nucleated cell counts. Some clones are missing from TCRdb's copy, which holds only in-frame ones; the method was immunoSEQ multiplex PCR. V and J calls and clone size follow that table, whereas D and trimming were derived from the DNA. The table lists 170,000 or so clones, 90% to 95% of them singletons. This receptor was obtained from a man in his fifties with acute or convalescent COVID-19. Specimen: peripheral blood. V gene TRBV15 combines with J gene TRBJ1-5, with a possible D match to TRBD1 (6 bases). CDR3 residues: CATSRAPGQTDSNQPQHF. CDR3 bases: TGTGCCACCAGCAGAGCCCCTGGACAGACAGATAGCAATCAGCCCCAGCATTTT.